Ten or more counts support the clone carrying this T cell receptor (beta chain). Antigen unknown. This CDR3 contains 15 residues. Germline V gene sequence: CDR1 DFQATT, CDR2 SNEGSKA (reference sequence). Trimming at V came to 5 bases and at J to 5 bases, leaving 11 bases not matched to a gene. Individually, cDNA molecules had unique molecular identifiers attached to them. TCRdb reprocessed the 5' RACE reads with MiXCR, giving one entry per CDR3 protein. The sample holds more than 80,000 distinct CDR3 sequences, approximately 10% seen once. These data belong to a study of early T cells in non-severe SARS-CoV-2 infection. Across the whole study: Whole-blood bulk RNA, unsorted, was sequenced, and chains were unpaired.

Findings and limits, study-wide: There was a bias toward anti-spike CD8 responses in VDJdb matching, which missed private and CD4 specificities.

The TCR originated in an adult who was a healthcare worker with PCR-confirmed SARS-CoV-2 infection or an uninfected control (not recorded which). What was sequenced was whole blood. This sequence joins TRBV20-1 and TRBJ2-3, with TRBD1 matching over 9 bases. The CDR3 is CSAPTGTGFRDTQYF. CDR3 coding DNA: TGCAGTGCTCCAACGGGGACAGGGTTTAGAGATACGCAGTATTTT.